This T cell receptor (beta chain) was sequenced during a study of long-term antiretroviral therapy in people with HIV. There are 16 residues in the CDR3. Germline CDR1 reads SGHRS; CDR2 reads YFSETQ. V was clipped by 0 bases and J by 6 bases, with 18 bases between them. At the survey level, the v3.0 immunoSEQ assay was run. Sequencing was performed with immunoSEQ multiplex PCR; in TCRdb, only in-frame clones are kept and a portion is missing. The sample has under 20,000 clones; less than 80% are singletons. The gene calls are TRBV5-1 and TRBJ1-2; D possibly corresponds to TRBD1 (5 bases). Here the sequenced sample was unsorted PBMCs, taken about 3.2 years after starting antiretroviral therapy. The receptor was isolated from a woman aged 35 to 49 with HIV. CDR3 residues: CASSLANPRVVDGYTF. CDR3 nucleotide sequence: TGCGCCAGCAGCTTGGCGAATCCCAGGGTCGTCGATGGCTACACCTTC.